This T cell receptor (beta chain) was obtained from a study of shared clonotypes between healthy human individuals. General study points: Relative to memory subsets, naive subsets generally showed larger estimated richness.

Produced via immunoSEQ multiplex PCR; TCRdb's table is partial and in-frame only. The sample records some 500,000 clones, roughly 95% being singletons. CDR1 and CDR2 (germline): MDHEN, SYDVKM. This CDR3 comprises 14 residues. Trimming pared 4 bases from V and 1 base from J, leaving 9 bases between. A word on this clone: Its antigen is not identified.

The study separated CD4+ cells into CD45RA+ naive and CD45RA-negative memory subsets. The sequenced sample consisted of naive CD4+ T cells sorted from blood. The subset here: CD45RA+ positively selected. This receptor was obtained from a woman between 25 and 40 years old in good health. The J gene is TRBJ2-3, the V gene TRBV28, with D possibly TRBD2 on 6 matching bases. CDR3 DNA: TGTGCCAGCAGTTCCGGGAGCGGCACAGATACGCAGTATTTT. Translation: CASSSGSGTDTQYF.